This T cell receptor beta chain was observed in a study of blood T cells in healthy people across ages. Using a J-beta primer mix together with a sample-barcoded 5' primer, a second PCR was run for roughly 7 to 12 cycles. TCRdb re-called the 5' RACE reads through MiXCR, storing one row per CDR3 protein. The table records 980,000 or so distinct CDR3 sequences, roughly 48% of them present only once. What was sequenced was blood. The receptor was derived from a man aged 25-45 years in good health.

The CDR3 reads CASSHPDRAYGYTF. The CDR3 coding sequence is TGTGCCAGCAGCCACCCGGACAGGGCCTATGGCTACACCTTC. This chain uses TRBV3-1 with TRBJ1-2; 8 nucleotides align to TRBD1. V was clipped by 3 bases and J by 4 bases; unmatched bases: 4. Germline CDR1 and CDR2: LGHDT and YNNKEL (reference sequence). The CDR3 has 14 residues.